The 8 T cell receptor beta chains reported below all come from one sample, sequenced in a study of blood T cell repertoires in COVID-19. Assay: immunoSEQ multiplex PCR; the TCRdb copy retains only in-frame clones and omits some. The repertoire has some 450,000 clones, around 88% of them found once; the top ten carry around 13%. The sequencing sample was made of peripheral blood. These receptor sequences come from a woman aged 50 to 65 with COVID-19, enrolled during active disease.

This clone was counted a single time. This chain connects TRBV3-1 (or the pseudogene TRBV3-2) to TRBJ1-1; no reliable D call. Trimming took off 4 bases at V and 8 bases at J, with 11 bases between the two ends. Per the germline V gene, CDR1 is LGHDT and CDR2 is YNNKEL (reference sequence). The CDR3 covers 12 residues. CDR3 sequence (DNA): TGTGCCAGCAGCCCCACGGGAACCGAAGCTTTCTTT. Translation gives CASSPTGTEAFF.

The CDR3 nucleotides read TGTGCCAGCAGCGCTACTAGCGCGCTCACAGATACGCAGTATTTT. It translates to CASSATSALTDTQYF. The chain links TRBV9 to TRBJ2-3; TRBD2 aligns across 7 bases. The CDR3 runs to 15 residues. Germline V gene data show CDR1 as SGDLS and CDR2 as YYNGEE. V shed 3 bases and J 2 bases; nucleotides not matched to a gene: 6.

This chain joins TRBV6-6 and TRBJ1-2, with a weak D call TRBD1 (6 bases). CDR1 MNHNY and CDR2 SVGAGI come from the germline V gene (reference sequence). The CDR3 covers 15 residues. V lost 0 bases and J 5 bases, leaving 13 bases between the germline ends. The CDR3 DNA sequence: TGTGCCAGCAGTTACTCCCCGGACAGAGATTATGGCTACACCTTC. This codes for CASSYSPDRDYGYTF.

The CDR3 bases are TGTGCCAGCAGACAGGGGAGTGGCTACACCTTC. It specifies CASRQGSGYTF. J is TRBJ1-2 and V is TRBV6-5; 7 bases are a match to TRBD1. The germline V gene has CDR1 MNHEY and CDR2 SVGAGI. The CDR3 totals 11 residues. Trimming took 6 bases from V and 7 from J; bases not matched to a gene: 2.

This clone was seen more than once but under ten times. This rearrangement joins TRBV18 to TRBJ2-5, with a tentative D call TRBD2 (5 bases). The length of the CDR3 is 14 residues. CDR1 and CDR2 (germline): KGHSH, LQKENI. Trimming took off 6 bases at V and 4 bases at J, with 15 bases between the two ends. The DNA for the CDR3 is TGTGCCAGCTCGCCCTATAGCGCTAGAGAGACCCAGTACTTC. Translated: CASSPYSARETQYF.

The chain carries TRBV2 and TRBJ1-2; 10 nucleotides agree with TRBD1. Germline assignment: CDR1 SNHLY and CDR2 FYNNEI. The J segment lost 8 bases and the V segment lost 9 bases, leaving 3 bases of the junction unmatched. The CDR3 runs to 11 residues. CDR3 in amino acids: CARRTGGGYTF. The CDR3 region has the DNA TGTGCCAGACGGACAGGGGGGGGCTACACCTTC. Drawing the rest from reference TRBV2 and TRBJ1-2, the complete variable domain is EPEVTQTPSHQVTQMGQEVILRCVPISNHLYFYWYRQILGQKVEFLVSFYNNEISEKSEIFDDQFSVERPDGSNFTLKIRSTKLEDSAMYFCARRTGGGYTFGSGTRLTVV.

The chain carries TRBV19 and TRBJ2-5, with 9 bases that match TRBD1. V lost 0 bases to trimming and J lost 5 bases; unmatched junction nucleotides: 4. The CDR3 has 15 residues. Looked up from germline, CDR1 is LNHDA and CDR2 is SQIVND (reference sequence). The CDR3 DNA reads as TGTGCCAGTAGTATAGATGGGACAGGGCCGGAGACCCAGTACTTC. Protein: CASSIDGTGPETQYF. Full variable domain (missing parts from reference TRBV19 and TRBJ2-5): DGGITQSPKYLFRKEGQNVTLSCEQNLNHDAMYWYRQDPGQGLRLIYYSQIVNDFQKGDIAEGYSVSREKKESFPLTVTSAQKNPTAFYLCASSIDGTGPETQYFGPGTRLLVL.

This chain uses TRBV24-1 with TRBJ2-2; 12 nucleotides align to TRBD2. The germline V gene has CDR1 KGHDR and CDR2 SFDVKD. There are 17 residues in the CDR3. The trim removed 5 bases at V and 4 bases at J, leaving 7 bases unmatched. The CDR3 coding sequence is TGTGCCACCAGTGCCCCGACTAGCGGGGGTAGCACCGGGGAGCTGTTTTTT. This gives the protein CATSAPTSGGSTGELFF.